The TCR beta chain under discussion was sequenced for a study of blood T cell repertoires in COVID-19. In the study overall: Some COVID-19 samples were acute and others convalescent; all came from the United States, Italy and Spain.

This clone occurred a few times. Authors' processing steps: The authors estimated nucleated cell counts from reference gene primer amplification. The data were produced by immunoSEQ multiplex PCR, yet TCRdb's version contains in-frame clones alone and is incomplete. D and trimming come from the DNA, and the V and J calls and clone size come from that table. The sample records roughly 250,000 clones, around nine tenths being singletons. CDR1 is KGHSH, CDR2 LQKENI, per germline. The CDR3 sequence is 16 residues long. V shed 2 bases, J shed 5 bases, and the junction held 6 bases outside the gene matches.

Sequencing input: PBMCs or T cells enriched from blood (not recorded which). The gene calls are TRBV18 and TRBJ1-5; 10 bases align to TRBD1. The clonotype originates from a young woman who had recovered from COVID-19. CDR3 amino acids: CASSPRLGTGDQPQHF. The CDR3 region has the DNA TGTGCCAGCTCACCAAGACTGGGGACAGGGGATCAGCCCCAGCATTTT.